A single sample is the source of the 15 T cell receptor beta chains below, sequenced in a study of cytomegalovirus exposure and HLA in healthy donors. PCR used 60 Vbeta primers and 13 Jbeta primers. Sequenced by immunoSEQ multiplex PCR; TCRdb stores in-frame clones only, minus some. The sample lists approximately 160,000 clones; roughly 77% were seen once. Material: PBMCs. All receptors come from a woman aged 40 to 50 in good health and CMV-seropositive.

The chain employs TRBV5-6 and TRBJ1-5; tentative D call: TRBD1 (5 bases). Germline V CDR1 and CDR2: SGHDT, YYEEEE. The CDR3 consists of 16 residues. V gave up 2 bases and J gave up 9 bases, with 21 bases separating them. CDR3 residues: CASSFWTQAILPPQHF. CDR3 coding DNA: TGTGCCAGCAGCTTTTGGACACAGGCCATTTTGCCGCCCCAGCATTTT.

This chain links TRBV2 with TRBJ1-1, with TRBD1 identical over 8 bases. Germline lookup yields CDR1 SNHLY and CDR2 FYNNEI. The CDR3 is 15 amino acids. V was clipped by 6 bases and J by 5 bases; unmatched bases: 11. CDR3 sequence (DNA): TGTGCCAGCAGCGCCCAGGGGGCATGGGTAACTGAAGCTTTCTTT. Its translation is CASSAQGAWVTEAFF.

The chain uses TRBV30 and TRBJ1-2; the D is unclear. Germline loops: CDR1 GTSNPN, CDR2 SVGIG (reference sequence). This CDR3 region has 13 residues. The CDR3 DNA sequence: TGTGCTTTGACGCCGGGAACTAACTATGGCTACACCTTC. Translating it yields CALTPGTNYGYTF.

By share of the sample, this clone is medium-sized. This chain uses TRBV2 with TRBJ2-5, with D maybe TRBD2 (5 bases). The CDR3 consists of 11 residues. The germline V gene has CDR1 SNHLY and CDR2 FYNNEI. V was shortened by 3 bases and J by 7 bases, with 6 bases between the two germline ends. The CDR3, as DNA: TGTGCCAGCAGTGATGCGGGGACCCAGTACTTC. It encodes CASSDAGTQYF.

Written as DNA, the CDR3 is TGTGCCAGCAGCTTTGGGCTAGCGGGGGTCCAAGAGACCCAGTACTTC. It encodes CASSFGLAGVQETQYF. The genes are TRBV7-2 and TRBJ2-5; 10 bases align to TRBD2. The ends lost 3 bases at V and 1 base at J; junction bases unmatched: 5. The CDR3 spans 16 residues. The germline V gene has CDR1 SGHTA and CDR2 FQGNSA.

This chain uses TRBV28 with TRBJ1-2; D call uncertain. Germline V gene data show CDR1 as MDHEN and CDR2 as SYDVKM. This CDR3 has 13 amino acids. V lost 1 base to trimming and J lost 7 bases, with 10 bases between them. The CDR3 region is CASSLFREGGYTF. CDR3 nucleotides: TGTGCCAGCAGTTTATTCCGGGAAGGTGGCTACACCTTC.

This clone was detected only once. This chain joins TRBV6-6 and TRBJ1-3; 9 positions agree with TRBD1. V was clipped by 2 bases and J by 5 bases; unmatched bases: 7. In germline, CDR1 is MNHNY, CDR2 SVGAGI (reference sequence). The CDR3 length is 16 residues. CDR3 loop: CASSYEQGAGRNTIYF. As DNA, the CDR3 is TGTGCCAGCAGTTACGAACAGGGGGCGGGTAGAAACACCATATATTTT.

There are a few counts of this clone. The CDR3, as DNA: TGTGCCAGTAGTATGGGCGCGGATACGCAGTATTTT. Its protein product is CASSMGADTQYF. J is TRBJ2-3 and V is TRBV19, with unresolved D. CDR3 length: 12 amino acids. V lost 3 bases to trimming and J lost 6 bases, with 7 bases between them. The germline CDR1 and CDR2 sequences are LNHDA and SQIVND (reference sequence). The full variable domain, rest sourced from reference TRBV19 and TRBJ2-3, is DGGITQSPKYLFRKEGQNVTLSCEQNLNHDAMYWYRQDPGQGLRLIYYSQIVNDFQKGDIAEGYSVSREKKESFPLTVTSAQKNPTAFYLCASSMGADTQYFGPGTRLTVL.

The J gene is TRBJ1-2, the V gene TRBV29-1, with 8 positions matching TRBD1. The CDR3 length is 13 residues. V lost 2 bases, J lost 7 bases, and 6 bases stayed unmatched. CDR1 is SQVTM, CDR2 ANQGSEA, per germline. The CDR3 DNA sequence: TGCAGCGTTGAAAAACAGGGGGATGGTGGCTACACCTTC. Translated, it gives CSVEKQGDGGYTF.

This chain uses TRBV25-1 with TRBJ1-6; no clear D gene. V gave up 3 bases and J gave up 7 bases, with 16 bases separating them. The CDR3 length is 16 residues. Germline V gene lookup returns CDR1 MGHDK and CDR2 SYGVNS. For the CDR3, the DNA is TGTGCCAGCAGTGACGTACGCGGCAGAGCCAATTCACCCCTCCACTTT. Its protein is CASSDVRGRANSPLHF.

The chain links TRBV4-2 to TRBJ2-7; D is perhaps TRBD1 (5 bases). This CDR3 has 14 residues. CDR1 and CDR2 (germline): LGHNA, YNFKEQ. Trimming took off 1 base at V and 7 bases at J, with 14 bases between the two ends. The CDR3 reads CASSQGQGMGEQYF. For the CDR3, the DNA is TGTGCCAGCAGCCAAGGGCAGGGCATGGGGGAGCAGTACTTC.

The chain uses TRBV6-5 and TRBJ1-3, with TRBD1 matching 8 bases. This CDR3 is 15 amino acids long. Germline loops: CDR1 MNHEY, CDR2 SVGAGI. The V and J ends lost 4 bases and 2 bases, in that order; junction bases with no gene match: 4. CDR3 region: CASSSTGVAGNTIYF. In nucleotides, the CDR3 is TGTGCCAGCAGTTCGACAGGGGTGGCTGGAAACACCATATATTTT.

The chain carries TRBV25-1 and TRBJ2-1; 13 bases agree with TRBD2. Per germline, CDR1 MGHDK and CDR2 SYGVNS. Germline trimming cut 5 bases from V and 7 bases from J; bases unmatched to any gene: 11. The CDR3 covers 17 residues. The CDR3 DNA reads as TGTGCCAGCAGTTCGACGAGGGGACTAGCGGGAATAAATGAGCAGTTCTTC. Its protein product is CASSSTRGLAGINEQFF.

V usage is TRBV7-8 and J usage is TRBJ2-6; a weak D match, TRBD2 (6 bases). V was clipped by 2 bases and J by 1 base, with 15 bases between them. The CDR3 runs 18 residues. The germline gives CDR1 SGHVS, CDR2 FQNEAQ. The chain's CDR3 is CASSLKRHRGSGANVLTF. The CDR3, as DNA: TGTGCCAGCAGCTTAAAGCGACACCGGGGGTCTGGGGCCAACGTCCTGACTTTC.

The count of this clone is one. The CDR3 here is CASSWDPGQRLYEQYF. The CDR3 nucleotides read TGTGCCAGCAGCTGGGACCCGGGACAGCGACTATACGAGCAGTACTTC. The chain combines TRBV7-8 with TRBJ2-7, with 7 bases that match TRBD1. The V and J ends lost 4 bases and 4 bases, in that order; junction bases with no gene match: 13. The V gene's germline CDR1 is SGHVS and CDR2 FQNEAQ. CDR3 length equals 16 residues.